The 31 T cell receptor beta chains in this list originate from one sample, sequenced in a study of cytomegalovirus exposure and HLA in healthy donors. The PCR was carried out with 60 Vbeta primers and 13 Jbeta primers. Some clones are missing from TCRdb's copy, which holds only in-frame ones; the method was immunoSEQ multiplex PCR. The table has some 150,000 clones, around 62% seen once. The sequencing input was PBMCs. Source of these receptors: a man between 35 and 55 years old in good health and CMV-seronegative.

This clone has only a few counts. The rearrangement links TRBV30 to TRBJ1-2, with 9 bases lining up with TRBD1. V shed 5 bases, J shed 9 bases, and the junction held 4 bases outside the gene matches. Germline V lookup: CDR1 GTSNPN, CDR2 SVGIG (reference sequence). This CDR3 is built from 11 residues. The CDR3 coding sequence is TGTGCCTGGGAACAGGGGGCTCGCTACACCTTC. Translation: CAWEQGARYTF.

This clone occurred a few times. The V gene is TRBV18, the J gene TRBJ2-7, with 10 bases fitting TRBD1. CDR1 KGHSH and CDR2 LQKENI come from the germline V gene. This CDR3 comprises 15 residues. Losses at the gene ends were 3 bases for V and 3 bases for J; bases not matched to a gene: 5. As DNA, the CDR3 is TGTGCCAGCTCACCGGGACAGGGGACCTACTACGAGCAGTACTTC. This translates into CASSPGQGTYYEQYF.

This chain uses TRBV7-9 with TRBJ2-7; 13 positions agree with TRBD2. The germline V gene encodes CDR1 SEHNR and CDR2 FQNEAQ (reference sequence). The CDR3 spans 15 residues. The ends lost 5 bases at V and 3 bases at J; junction bases unmatched: 4. The CDR3 is CASSLGTSGIYEQYF. The CDR3, as DNA: TGTGCCAGCAGCCTAGGGACTAGCGGGATCTACGAGCAGTACTTC.

The gene calls are TRBV2 and TRBJ1-1, with TRBD1 matching 8 bases. The CDR3 is made up of 15 amino acids. Losses at the gene ends were 3 bases for V and 4 bases for J; bases not matched to a gene: 7. Germline CDR1 and CDR2: SNHLY and FYNNEI. DNA of the CDR3: TGTGCCAGCAGTGAGCAGGGGGCCGGGTCCACTGAAGCTTTCTTT. It specifies CASSEQGAGSTEAFF.

The chain carries TRBV7-9 and TRBJ2-7, with D possibly matching TRBD2 (5 bases). The germline CDR1 and CDR2 sequences are SEHNR and FQNEAQ (reference sequence). V was shortened by 6 bases and J by 3 bases, with 15 bases between the two germline ends. This CDR3 contains 14 residues. DNA of the CDR3: TGTGCCAGCAGTGGATCGGGAAGGGTCTACGAGCAGTACTTC. Translating it yields CASSGSGRVYEQYF.

This CDR3 is CASSYLAGAPYEQYF. DNA of the CDR3: TGTGCCAGCAGTTACCTTGCGGGAGCCCCCTACGAGCAGTACTTC. The chain has TRBV6-5 and TRBJ2-7, with 7 bases that match TRBD2. The CDR3 contains 15 residues. Germline loops: CDR1 MNHEY, CDR2 SVGAGI. V was pared by 2 bases and J by 2 bases, with 6 bases of the junction left unmatched.

The chain links TRBV5-1 to TRBJ2-1, with D hard to call. Per germline, CDR1 SGHRS and CDR2 YFSETQ. The CDR3 sequence is 12 residues long. The V end was cut by 2 bases, the J end by 8 bases, with 8 bases between. The CDR3 sequence is CASSFTQHEQFF. The DNA of the CDR3 is TGCGCCAGCAGCTTTACACAGCATGAGCAGTTCTTC.

The chain carries TRBV18 and TRBJ1-5; 10 bases are shared with TRBD1. The V gene's germline CDR1 is KGHSH and CDR2 LQKENI. The V segment lost 4 bases and the J segment 8 bases; nucleotides outside the gene matches: 8. CDR3 length: 15 amino acids. In DNA form, the CDR3 reads TGTGCCAGCTCACAGGTTGACAGGGGGCTTGAGCCCCAGCATTTT. Amino acids: CASSQVDRGLEPQHF.

V usage is TRBV19 and J usage is TRBJ1-1; 7 bases map to TRBD1. With V trimmed by 4 bases and J by 5 bases, 1 base remained unmatched. CDR3 size: 12 residues. CDR1 LNHDA and CDR2 SQIVND come from the germline V gene (reference sequence). The CDR3 is CASSSRGTEAFF. As DNA, the CDR3 is TGTGCCAGTAGTAGCAGGGGGACTGAAGCTTTCTTT.

This clone has a handful of counts. The chain recombines TRBV9 with TRBJ2-5, with D perhaps TRBD2 (7 bases). The CDR3 is made up of 16 amino acids. Germline V gene data show CDR1 as SGDLS and CDR2 as YYNGEE. The V gene lost 6 bases and the J gene lost 1 base, with 19 bases spanning the gap. CDR3 protein: CASTKGGGVPQETQYF. The CDR3, as DNA: TGTGCCAGCACCAAGGGGGGGGGAGTCCCCCAAGAGACCCAGTACTTC.

Here the CDR3 reads CASSFGYSPLHF. CDR3 nucleotides: TGTGCCAGCAGTTTTGGCTATTCACCCCTCCACTTT. The V gene is TRBV28, the J gene TRBJ1-6; D gene ambiguous. This CDR3 contains 12 residues. V lost 3 bases and J lost 8, with 5 bases in between. Germline values: CDR1 MDHEN, CDR2 SYDVKM.

In DNA, the CDR3 is TGTGCCAGCAGCTCTAGGGCTATATGGGGCAGCACAGATACGCAGTATTTT. Translating it yields CASSSRAIWGSTDTQYF. This rearrangement joins TRBV13 to TRBJ2-3; D may be TRBD1 (5 bases). Trimming stripped 4 bases from V and 0 bases from J, with 17 bases between. Germline values: CDR1 PRHDT, CDR2 FYEKMQ (reference sequence). This CDR3 has 17 residues.

This clone has a handful of counts. This chain connects TRBV28 to TRBJ2-7; no clear D. The CDR3 is 16 amino acids. From germline, CDR1 is MDHEN and CDR2 SYDVKM. V was pared by 6 bases and J by 0 bases, with 18 bases between. The CDR3 nucleotides read TGTGCCAGCAGGCCCGGATTTGCGGTGAGCTCCTACGAGCAGTACTTC. Translating gives CASRPGFAVSSYEQYF.

This chain joins TRBV11-2 and TRBJ1-1, with 9 bases aligning to TRBD1. CDR1 and CDR2 from the germline V gene are SGHAT and FQNNGV. The CDR3 is 14 amino acids. V lost 0 bases to trimming and J lost 7 bases; unmatched junction nucleotides: 3. The CDR3 DNA sequence: TGTGCCAGCAGCTTAGAAAGGACAGGGGTTGAAGCTTTCTTT. This translates into CASSLERTGVEAFF.

The genes are TRBV5-1 and TRBJ2-1, with TRBD1 matching over 8 bases. Germline lookup yields CDR1 SGHRS and CDR2 YFSETQ. The CDR3 is 16 amino acids. V dropped 4 bases and J dropped 2; count of bases not matched to a gene: 8. CDR3 amino acids: CASSDPGQETYNEQFF. CDR3 sequence (DNA): TGCGCCAGCAGCGATCCGGGACAGGAGACCTACAATGAGCAGTTCTTC.

This rearrangement joins TRBV18 to TRBJ2-5; TRBD1 aligns across 9 bases. This CDR3 has 14 amino acids. CDR1 is KGHSH, CDR2 LQKENI, per germline. J lost 5 bases, V lost 4 bases, and 5 bases had no gene match. The CDR3 reads CASSLNRGQETQYF. The CDR3 nucleotides are TGTGCCAGCTCACTTAACAGGGGGCAGGAGACCCAGTACTTC.

The rearrangement links TRBV10-3 to TRBJ2-5; TRBD1 agrees at 7 bases. CDR3 size: 14 residues. CDR1 and CDR2 (germline): ENHRY, SYGVKD. V gave up 6 bases and J gave up 5 bases; unmatched junction bases: 9. CDR3 sequence (DNA): TGTGCCATCAGGGGAACAGGGGCCTCCGAGACCCAGTACTTC. Protein product: CAIRGTGASETQYF.

This chain joins TRBV5-1 and TRBJ2-3; TRBD1 aligns across 10 bases. Germline V gives CDR1 SGHRS, CDR2 YFSETQ. The CDR3 has 15 amino acids. The trim removed 4 bases at V and 1 base at J, leaving 3 bases unmatched. The CDR3 protein is CASSTGTGGTDTQYF. The DNA for the CDR3 is TGCGCCAGCAGCACCGGGACAGGGGGCACAGATACGCAGTATTTT.

This chain connects TRBV6-1 to TRBJ2-7; D is possibly TRBD1 (6 bases). Germline lookup yields CDR1 MNHNS and CDR2 SASEGT. The germline V and J ends were trimmed by 6 bases and 0 bases, with 12 bases remaining between them. CDR3 length equals 14 residues. The DNA of the CDR3 is TGTGCCAGCAGAAGGGACACTTACTCCTACGAGCAGTACTTC. This gives the protein CASRRDTYSYEQYF.

The gene calls are TRBV5-1 and TRBJ2-3; a weak D match, TRBD2 (5 bases). The CDR3 is made up of 14 amino acids. Germline lookup yields CDR1 SGHRS and CDR2 YFSETQ. Trimming took 5 bases from V and 2 from J, leaving 12 bases between them. CDR3 residues: CASRVTDYTDTQYF. The DNA of the CDR3 is TGCGCCAGCAGAGTTACAGACTACACAGATACGCAGTATTTT.

This clone was seen a few times. V is TRBV2 and J is TRBJ2-1; tentative D call: TRBD1 (7 bases). The V gene's germline CDR1 is SNHLY and CDR2 FYNNEI. Deletions cut 9 bases from V and 0 bases from J, with 24 bases between. This CDR3 is 18 amino acids long. CDR3 region: CASPGQKIAASSYNEQFF. The CDR3 region has the DNA TGTGCCAGTCCGGGACAGAAGATAGCGGCGAGCTCCTACAATGAGCAGTTCTTC.

V and J are TRBV7-9 and TRBJ1-2, with D uncertain. Germline lookup yields CDR1 SEHNR and CDR2 FQNEAQ (reference sequence). V lost 6 bases and J 7 bases, leaving 15 bases between the germline ends. This CDR3 is built from 13 residues. The CDR3 nucleotides read TGTGCCAGCAGTTCTCCGGAGGGCTTTGGCTACACCTTC. Translating it yields CASSSPEGFGYTF.

CDR3 in amino acids: CARSGGGEQYF. DNA of the CDR3: TGTGCCAGAAGCGGGGGGGGCGAGCAGTACTTC. This chain links TRBV5-3 with TRBJ2-7; 7 nucleotides align to TRBD2. TRBV5-3 carries the ORF label, with uncertain function. J gave up 6 bases and V 4 bases, and 1 base lay outside the gene matches. There are 11 residues in the CDR3.

This clone came up a few times. The J gene is TRBJ2-3, the V gene TRBV15, with TRBD2 identical over 7 bases. The CDR3 is 16 amino acids. The J segment lost 3 bases and the V segment lost 0 bases, leaving 6 bases of the junction unmatched. CDR1 LNHNV and CDR2 YYDKDF come from the germline V gene (reference sequence). CDR3 region: CATSRDGGGSTDTQYF. The CDR3 region has the DNA TGTGCCACCAGCAGAGATGGTGGCGGGAGTACAGATACGCAGTATTTT.

This clone was seen a single time. The CDR3 DNA reads TGTGCCCCTGGGGAGTTTTCCACCTACAATGAGCAGTTCTTC. This encodes CAPGEFSTYNEQFF. V gene TRBV7-3 combines with J gene TRBJ2-1, with D perhaps TRBD2 (5 bases). The germline CDR1 and CDR2 sequences are SGHTA and FQGTGA. Trimming stripped 11 bases from V and 2 bases from J, with 16 bases between. The CDR3 has 14 residues.

This chain uses TRBV4-1 with TRBJ2-7; D not resolved. V was trimmed by 2 bases and J by 4 bases, leaving 15 bases between them. This CDR3 is 15 amino acids long. Germline-derived CDR1 and CDR2 are MGHRA and YSYEKL. Written as DNA, the CDR3 is TGCGCCAGCAGCCAATCAGACTCGACTCTGTACGAGCAGTACTTC. This sequence encodes CASSQSDSTLYEQYF.

This clone came up once. The chain employs TRBV19 and TRBJ2-1; 13 bases match TRBD2. V trimming: 4 bases; J trimming: 7 bases; junction bases outside the gene matches: 4. This CDR3 has 15 amino acids. CDR1 is LNHDA and CDR2 is SQIVND in the germline V gene (reference sequence). The CDR3 DNA sequence: TGTGCCAGTAGTACGGGACTAGCGGGAACGAATGAGCAGTTCTTC. Translating it yields CASSTGLAGTNEQFF.

The rearrangement joins TRBV2 to TRBJ2-5; 12 bases are a match to TRBD2. Germline trimming cut 5 bases from V and 5 bases from J; bases unmatched to any gene: 9. CDR1 is SNHLY, CDR2 FYNNEI, per germline. The CDR3 has 16 residues. The CDR3: CASSPQTSGSRETQYF. CDR3 DNA sequence: TGTGCCAGCAGTCCGCAGACTAGCGGGAGTAGGGAGACCCAGTACTTC.

This clone was observed a handful of times. The genes are TRBV21-1 and TRBJ2-7; the DNA was not compared with TRBD1, the D call given in the table. TRBV21-1 constitutes a pseudogene. The CDR3 is made up of 16 amino acids. The CDR3 region has the DNA TGTGCCAGCAGCAAAGCCAGGGTTTTCGGCCAGTACGAGCAGTACTTC. It yields the protein CASSKARVFGQYEQYF.

Written as DNA, the CDR3 is TGTGCCTGGAGTGTATCCCTCAGGGGACGAACTAACTATGGCTACACCTTC. It specifies CAWSVSLRGRTNYGYTF. The J gene is TRBJ1-2, the V gene TRBV30; D perhaps matches TRBD1 (6 bases). CDR1 is GTSNPN and CDR2 is SVGIG in the germline V gene (reference sequence). V was clipped by 0 bases and J by 0 bases, with 17 bases between them. This CDR3 is 17 amino acids long. Full variable domain (missing parts from reference TRBV30 and TRBJ1-2): SQTIHQWPATLVQPVGSPLSLECTVEGTSNPNLYWYRQAAGRGLQLLFYSVGIGQISSEVPQNLSASRPQDRQFILSSKKLLLSDSGFYLCAWSVSLRGRTNYGYTFGSGTRLTVV.

This clone was counted a few times. The V call is TRBV7-8, the J call TRBJ2-4; possible D gene TRBD2, 6 bases. This CDR3 has 15 amino acids. V was pared by 5 bases and J by 0 bases, with 11 bases between. Per the germline V gene, CDR1 is SGHVS and CDR2 is FQNEAQ. The CDR3 coding sequence is TGTGCCAGCAGCGGGGGACTGGTAGCCAAAAACATTCAGTACTTC. Protein: CASSGGLVAKNIQYF.